This T cell receptor beta chain was observed in a study of T-cell reconstitution after alpha-beta-depleted transplantation in children. General study findings and limits: Reportedly, only several hundred clones from non-depleted graft cells drove alpha-beta T-cell counts at about two months. After one year, T-cell counts and TCRbeta diversity mostly came from new T cells. Surviving thymic progenitors and recipient T cells were the source of high TCRbeta diversity at day 60 in some patients.

Preparation of the TCRbeta library was carried out with unique molecular identifiers. Each CDR3 protein is one row after TCRdb ran MiXCR on the PCR reads. Of some 300,000 distinct CDR3 sequences listed, around 9.1% are singletons. This clonotype was observed at least ten times. Its antigen remains unknown. This specimen consisted of PBMCs, obtained before TCRalphabeta/CD19-depleted stem cell transplant. The sequence derives from a boy in the first two years of life with acute myeloid leukemia, due to receive a stem cell transplant.

The CDR3 loop reads CASSLVGANTQYF. As DNA, the CDR3 is TGTGCCAGCAGTTTAGTTGGAGCAAATACGCAGTATTTT. The V gene is TRBV12-3 or TRBV12-4, the J gene TRBJ2-3; D uncertain. The ends were cut back, 1 base at V and 7 bases at J, with 9 bases in the middle. The CDR3 extends over 13 amino acids.